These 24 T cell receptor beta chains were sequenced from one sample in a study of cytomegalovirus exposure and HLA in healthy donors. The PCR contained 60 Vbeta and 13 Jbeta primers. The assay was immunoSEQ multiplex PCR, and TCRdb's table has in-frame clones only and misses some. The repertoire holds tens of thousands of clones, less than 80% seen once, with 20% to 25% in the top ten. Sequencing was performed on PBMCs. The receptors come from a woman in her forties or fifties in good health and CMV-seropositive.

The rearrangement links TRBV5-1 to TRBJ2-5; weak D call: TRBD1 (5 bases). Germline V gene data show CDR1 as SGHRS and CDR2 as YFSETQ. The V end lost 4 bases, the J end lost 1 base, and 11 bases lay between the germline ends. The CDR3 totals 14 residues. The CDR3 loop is CASSRDSSQETQYF. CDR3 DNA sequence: TGCGCCAGCAGCCGCGACAGCTCCCAAGAGACCCAGTACTTC.

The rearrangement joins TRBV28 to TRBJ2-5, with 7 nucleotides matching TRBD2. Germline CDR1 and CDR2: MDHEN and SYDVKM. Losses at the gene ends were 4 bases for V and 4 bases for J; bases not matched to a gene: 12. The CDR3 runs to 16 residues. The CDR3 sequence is CASSSLSGGNRETQYF. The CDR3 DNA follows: TGTGCCAGCAGTTCTCTGTCCGGGGGGAATCGAGAGACCCAGTACTTC.

CDR3 sequence: CASSLIQAEAFF. The CDR3 coding sequence is TGTGCCAGCAGCTTAATCCAGGCTGAAGCTTTCTTT. The chain recombines TRBV11-2 with TRBJ1-1; no firm D call. The CDR3 consists of 12 residues. V was cut by 2 bases and J by 6 bases, with 7 bases left in between. Germline loops: CDR1 SGHAT, CDR2 FQNNGV. Full variable domain (remainder filled in from reference TRBV11-2 and TRBJ1-1): EAGVAQSPRYKIIEKRQSVAFWCNPISGHATLYWYQQILGQGPKLLIQFQNNGVVDDSQLPKDRFSAERLKGVDSTLKIQPAKLEDSAVYLCASSLIQAEAFFGQGTRLTVV.

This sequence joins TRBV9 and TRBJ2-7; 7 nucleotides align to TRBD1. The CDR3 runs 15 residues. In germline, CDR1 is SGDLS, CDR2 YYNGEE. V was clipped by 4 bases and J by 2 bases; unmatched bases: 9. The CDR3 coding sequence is TGTGCCAGCAGCTCCGGACAGGACCTTACCTACGAGCAGTACTTC. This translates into CASSSGQDLTYEQYF.

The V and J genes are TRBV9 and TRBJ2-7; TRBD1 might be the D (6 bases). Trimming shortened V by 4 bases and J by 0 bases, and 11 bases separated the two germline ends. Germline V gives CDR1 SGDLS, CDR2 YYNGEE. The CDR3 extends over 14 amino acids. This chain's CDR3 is CASSHRDNSYEQYF. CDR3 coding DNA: TGTGCCAGCAGCCACCGGGACAACTCCTACGAGCAGTACTTC.

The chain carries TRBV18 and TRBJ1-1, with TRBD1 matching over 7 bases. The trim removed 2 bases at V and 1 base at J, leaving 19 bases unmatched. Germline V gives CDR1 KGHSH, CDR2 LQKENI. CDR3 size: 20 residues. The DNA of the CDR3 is TGTGCCAGCTCACCAACGTTCTACAGGGGCCGTGACCTACCGAACACTGAAGCTTTCTTT. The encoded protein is CASSPTFYRGRDLPNTEAFF.

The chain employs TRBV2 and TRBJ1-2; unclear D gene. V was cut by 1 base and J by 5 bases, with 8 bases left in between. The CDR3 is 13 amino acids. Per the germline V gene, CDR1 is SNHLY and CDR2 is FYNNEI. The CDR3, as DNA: TGTGCCAGCAGTGAAGTCAGACATTATGGCTACACCTTC. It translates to CASSEVRHYGYTF.

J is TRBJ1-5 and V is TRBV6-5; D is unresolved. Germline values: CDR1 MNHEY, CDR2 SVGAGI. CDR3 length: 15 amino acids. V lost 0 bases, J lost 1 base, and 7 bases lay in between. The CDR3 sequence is CASSYSARSNQPQHF. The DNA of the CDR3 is TGTGCCAGCAGTTACTCCGCCCGGAGCAATCAGCCCCAGCATTTT.

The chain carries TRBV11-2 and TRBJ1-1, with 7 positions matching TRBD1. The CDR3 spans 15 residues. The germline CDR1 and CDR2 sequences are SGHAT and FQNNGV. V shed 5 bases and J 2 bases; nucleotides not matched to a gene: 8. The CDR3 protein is CASSPTGAYNTEAFF. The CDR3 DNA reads TGTGCCAGCAGCCCCACAGGGGCCTATAACACTGAAGCTTTCTTT.

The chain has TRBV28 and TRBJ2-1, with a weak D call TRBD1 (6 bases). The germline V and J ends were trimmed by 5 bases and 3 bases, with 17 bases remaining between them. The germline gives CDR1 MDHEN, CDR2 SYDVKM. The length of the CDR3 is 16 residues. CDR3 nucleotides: TGTGCCAGCAGTCCCCTCTCTGAGGGGGTCTACAATGAGCAGTTCTTC. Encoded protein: CASSPLSEGVYNEQFF.

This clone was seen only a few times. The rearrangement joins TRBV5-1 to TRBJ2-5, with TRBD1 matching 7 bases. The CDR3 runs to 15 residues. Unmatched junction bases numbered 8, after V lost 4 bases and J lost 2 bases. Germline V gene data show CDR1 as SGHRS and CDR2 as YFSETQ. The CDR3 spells CASSVLPGQQETQYF. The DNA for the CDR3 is TGCGCCAGCAGCGTATTACCGGGACAGCAAGAGACCCAGTACTTC.

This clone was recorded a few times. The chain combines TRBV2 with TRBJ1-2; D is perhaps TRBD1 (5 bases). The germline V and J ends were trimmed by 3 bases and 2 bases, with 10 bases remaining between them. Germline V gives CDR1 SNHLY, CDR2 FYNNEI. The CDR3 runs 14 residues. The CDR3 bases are TGTGCCAGCAGTGACGCGGGGACGAACTATGGCTACACCTTC. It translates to CASSDAGTNYGYTF. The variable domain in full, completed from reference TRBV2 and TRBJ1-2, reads EPEVTQTPSHQVTQMGQEVILRCVPISNHLYFYWYRQILGQKVEFLVSFYNNEISEKSEIFDDQFSVERPDGSNFTLKIRSTKLEDSAMYFCASSDAGTNYGYTFGSGTRLTVV.

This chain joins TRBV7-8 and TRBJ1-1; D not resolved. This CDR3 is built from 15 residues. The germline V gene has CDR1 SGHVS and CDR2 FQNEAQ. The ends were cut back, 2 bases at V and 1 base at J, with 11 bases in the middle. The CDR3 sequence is CASSLRGWQNTEAFF. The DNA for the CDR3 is TGTGCCAGCAGCTTACGGGGATGGCAGAACACTGAAGCTTTCTTT.

CDR3 protein: CASSLALRVNTEAFF. In DNA, the CDR3 is TGCGCCAGCAGCTTGGCCTTGCGGGTGAACACTGAAGCTTTCTTT. The chain combines TRBV5-1 with TRBJ1-1, with no clear D. Germline V lookup: CDR1 SGHRS, CDR2 YFSETQ. V lost 0 bases and J 0 bases, leaving 9 bases between the germline ends. This CDR3 comprises 15 residues.

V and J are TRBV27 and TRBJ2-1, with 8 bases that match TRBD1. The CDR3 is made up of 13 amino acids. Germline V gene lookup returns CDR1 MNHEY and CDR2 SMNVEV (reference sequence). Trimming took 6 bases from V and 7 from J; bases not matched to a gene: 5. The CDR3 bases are TGTGCCAGCAGCGGACAGGGATGGAATGAGCAGTTCTTC. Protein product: CASSGQGWNEQFF.

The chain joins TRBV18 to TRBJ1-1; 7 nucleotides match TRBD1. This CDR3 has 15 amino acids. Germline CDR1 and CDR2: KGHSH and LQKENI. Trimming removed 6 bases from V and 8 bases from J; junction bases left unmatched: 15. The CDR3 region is CASSPGTVGVGEAFF. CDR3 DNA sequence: TGTGCCAGCTCCCCTGGGACAGTCGGTGTAGGCGAAGCTTTCTTT.

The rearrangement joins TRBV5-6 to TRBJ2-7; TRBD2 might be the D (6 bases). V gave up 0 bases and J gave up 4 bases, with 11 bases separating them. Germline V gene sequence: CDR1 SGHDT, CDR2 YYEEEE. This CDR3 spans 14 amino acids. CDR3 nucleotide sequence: TGTGCCAGCAGCTTGGAGTCAGGGAGGTACGAGCAGTACTTC. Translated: CASSLESGRYEQYF.

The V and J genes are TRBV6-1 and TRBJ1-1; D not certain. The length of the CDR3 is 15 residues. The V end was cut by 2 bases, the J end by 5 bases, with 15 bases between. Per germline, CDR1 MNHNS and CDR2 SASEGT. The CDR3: CASSEKRTIATEAFF. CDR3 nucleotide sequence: TGTGCCAGCAGTGAAAAAAGAACGATAGCTACTGAAGCTTTCTTT.

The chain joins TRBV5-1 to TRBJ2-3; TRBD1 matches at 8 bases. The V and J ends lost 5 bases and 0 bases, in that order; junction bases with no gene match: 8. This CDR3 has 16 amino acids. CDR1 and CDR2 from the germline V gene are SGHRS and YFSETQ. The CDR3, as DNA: TGCGCCAGCAGAAGGACAGGGATCGAAAGCACAGATACGCAGTATTTT. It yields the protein CASRRTGIESTDTQYF.

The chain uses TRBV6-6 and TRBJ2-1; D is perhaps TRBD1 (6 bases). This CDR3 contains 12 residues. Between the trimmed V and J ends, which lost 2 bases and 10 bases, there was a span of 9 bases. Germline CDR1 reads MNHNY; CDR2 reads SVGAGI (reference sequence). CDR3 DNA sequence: TGTGCCAGCAGTTACCCCGGACAGGAGCAGTTCTTC. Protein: CASSYPGQEQFF.

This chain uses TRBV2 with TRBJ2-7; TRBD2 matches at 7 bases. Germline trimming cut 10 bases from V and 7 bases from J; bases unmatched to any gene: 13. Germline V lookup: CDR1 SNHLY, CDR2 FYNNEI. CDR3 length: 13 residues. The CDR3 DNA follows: TGTGCCACTTTGGGGGGGGACCCTACAGAGCAGTACTTC. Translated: CATLGGDPTEQYF.

DNA for the CDR3: TGTGCCAGCAGCCTAAGCGGGGGGGCCGCAGATACGCAGTATTTT. The encoded protein is CASSLSGGAADTQYF. The V gene is TRBV7-6, the J gene TRBJ2-3; 10 bases match TRBD2. This CDR3 comprises 15 residues. In germline, CDR1 is SGHVS, CDR2 FNYEAQ. V dropped 5 bases and J dropped 4; count of bases not matched to a gene: 6. The variable domain in full, with the rest retrieved from reference TRBV7-6 and TRBJ2-3, is GAGVSQSPRYKVTKRGQDVALRCDPISGHVSLYWYRQALGQGPEFLTYFNYEAQQDKSGLPNDRFSAERPEGSISTLTIQRTEQRDSAMYRCASSLSGGAADTQYFGPGTRLTVL.

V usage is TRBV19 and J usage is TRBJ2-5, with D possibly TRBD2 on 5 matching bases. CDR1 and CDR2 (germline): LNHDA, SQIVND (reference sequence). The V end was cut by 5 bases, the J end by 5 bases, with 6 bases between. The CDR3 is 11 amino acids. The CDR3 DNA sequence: TGTGCCAGTAGTCCGGGGGAGACCCAGTACTTC. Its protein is CASSPGETQYF.

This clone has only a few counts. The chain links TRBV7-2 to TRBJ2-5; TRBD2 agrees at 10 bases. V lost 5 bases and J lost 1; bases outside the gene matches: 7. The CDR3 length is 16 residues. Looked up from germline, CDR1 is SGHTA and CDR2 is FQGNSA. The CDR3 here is CASSPYTSGVQETQYF. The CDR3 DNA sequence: TGTGCCAGCAGCCCCTATACTAGCGGGGTCCAAGAGACCCAGTACTTC.